The 9 T cell receptor beta chains listed next were all sequenced from one sample in a study of regulatory T cells in long-lasting Graves disease. Time point in this sample: newly diagnosed GD, antithyroid drugs for less than 3 months. PBMC RNA was the source of the TCR library. Arm-PCR of CDR3 regions with iRepertoire HTBI primers generated TCR beta libraries. One entry per CDR3 protein, called by TCRdb with MiXCR from the multiplex PCR reads. Found here are approximately 490,000 distinct CDR3 sequences, roughly 15% of them singletons; the top ten hold roughly an eighth. These data also formed part of another study, on T cells in Graves' hyperthyroidism and ophthalmopathy.

Specimen: peripheral blood mononuclear cells (PBMCs), collected at new diagnosis, from a patient treated with antithyroid drugs. The receptor set was obtained from a man aged 35-49 years with Graves disease.

The chain links TRBV2 to TRBJ2-1; D may be TRBD1 (5 bases). V lost 3 bases and J 4 bases, leaving 10 bases between the germline ends. In germline, CDR1 is SNHLY, CDR2 FYNNEI. The CDR3 covers 14 residues. The CDR3 DNA follows: TGTGCCAGCAGTGAGAGACAGCTTTACAATGAGCAGTTCTTC. Protein product: CASSERQLYNEQFF. Supplemented by reference TRBV2 and TRBJ2-1, the full variable domain reads EPEVTQTPSHQVTQMGQEVILRCVPISNHLYFYWYRQILGQKVEFLVSFYNNEISEKSEIFDDQFSVERPDGSNFTLKIRSTKLEDSAMYFCASSERQLYNEQFFGPGTRLTVL.

This clonotype was detected many times. The chain couples TRBV20-1 to TRBJ2-1; the D gene is possibly TRBD2 (6 bases). The CDR3 extends over 16 amino acids. Germline CDR1 DFQATT, CDR2 SNEGSKA (reference sequence). Trimming stripped 1 base from V and 7 bases from J, with 20 bases between. The CDR3 here is CSARVPLRRERNEQFF. The CDR3 DNA reads as TGCAGTGCTAGAGTTCCCTTACGGAGGGAGAGGAATGAGCAGTTCTTC.

This chain uses TRBV20-1 with TRBJ2-7; TRBD2 matches at 9 bases. The germline V gene has CDR1 DFQATT and CDR2 SNEGSKA (reference sequence). Trimming cost V 4 bases and J 0 bases; bases outside gene matches: 4. The CDR3 has 14 residues. The CDR3 loop reads CSAMLREGSYEQYF. The DNA of the CDR3 is TGCAGTGCTATGCTGCGGGAGGGCTCCTACGAGCAGTACTTC.

This chain connects TRBV12-3 or TRBV12-4 to TRBJ1-1, with D hard to call. The CDR3 extends over 11 amino acids. V lost 5 bases and J 7 bases, leaving 8 bases between the germline ends. DNA for the CDR3: TGTGCCAGCAGTCGCGAGCATGAAGCTTTCTTT. As protein: CASSREHEAFF.

This clonotype was recorded many times. This rearrangement joins TRBV20-1 to TRBJ2-3; TRBD1 matches 7 bases. This CDR3 comprises 15 residues. V lost 3 bases, J lost 0 bases, and 6 bases stayed unmatched. Germline CDR1 is DFQATT and CDR2 is SNEGSKA (reference sequence). CDR3 nucleotides: TGCAGTGCTAGCCTGGGACAGTTTAGCACAGATACGCAGTATTTT. This encodes CSASLGQFSTDTQYF.

In this sample, this clonotype turned up a few times. The V call is TRBV20-1, the J call TRBJ2-3, with D possibly matching TRBD1 (6 bases). Trimming shortened V by 5 bases and J by 6 bases, and 24 bases separated the two germline ends. CDR1 and CDR2 (germline): DFQATT, SNEGSKA (reference sequence). The CDR3 loop spans 16 amino acids. CDR3 loop: CSAPLLGAAFADTQYF. As DNA, the CDR3 is TGCAGTGCTCCCCTCCTGGGGGCGGCCTTTGCGGATACGCAGTATTTT.

There are many counts of this clonotype. This sequence joins TRBV3-1 and TRBJ1-5; D is perhaps TRBD1 (5 bases). The germline V gene has CDR1 LGHDT and CDR2 YNNKEL (reference sequence). V was trimmed by 2 bases and J by 10 bases, leaving 15 bases between them. This CDR3 spans 14 amino acids. The CDR3 sequence is CASSQSRVLGPQHF. The DNA for the CDR3 is TGTGCCAGCAGCCAATCCAGGGTTTTGGGTCCCCAGCATTTT. Full variable domain (rest looked up from reference TRBV3-1 and TRBJ1-5): DTAVSQTPKYLVTQMGNDKSIKCEQNLGHDTMYWYKQDSKKFLKIMFSYNNKELIINETVPNRFSPKSPDKAHLNLHINSLELGDSAVYFCASSQSRVLGPQHFGDGTRLSIL.

This clonotype was seen at least ten times. The CDR3 loop is CASSLGQGWGNEQFF. CDR3 DNA sequence: TGTGCCAGCAGCTTAGGACAGGGATGGGGCAATGAGCAGTTCTTC. The rearrangement uses TRBV11-2 and TRBJ2-1, with 7 bases aligning to TRBD1. With 1 base clipped from V and 6 bases from J, the junction kept 6 bases outside the gene matches. Germline V gene lookup returns CDR1 SGHAT and CDR2 FQNNGV. CDR3 length: 15 amino acids.

The CDR3 DNA is TGTGCCAGCTCACTAAATCCGGGACAGGCCTCTGGAAACACCATATATTTT. Its translation: CASSLNPGQASGNTIYF. The V call is TRBV18, the J call TRBJ1-3, with 8 nucleotides matching TRBD1. Germline V gene data show CDR1 as KGHSH and CDR2 as LQKENI. CDR3 length: 17 amino acids. V lost 4 bases to trimming and J lost 0 bases; unmatched junction nucleotides: 8.